One sample yielded the 17 T cell receptor beta chains listed below, sequenced in a study of blood T cell repertoires in COVID-19 (dated by TCRdb to about 2020). Receptors were amplified or captured by the immunoSEQ multiplex PCR assay. The table comes from immuneACCESS by way of TCRdb, which keeps in-frame sequences with V and J called. Part of the clones is missing from these tables; in studies checked, under half for an unresolved V gene and the rest for unknown reasons. This sample is represented by around 200,000 clones; roughly 90% of them were singletons. The ten largest clones represent around 3.5% of the sample. Sequenced material: PBMCs or T cells enriched from blood (not recorded which). Every receptor here comes from a woman aged 40 to 50 with acute COVID-19.

This clone was detected only a few times. Other nucleotide sequences in the sample specify the same CDR3. The CDR3 bases are TGTGCCAGCAGCGTCGCTAAGAACACTGAAGCTTTCTTT. It yields the protein CASSVAKNTEAFF. The chain recombines TRBV7-6 with TRBJ1-1, with D unclear. CDR1 SGHVS and CDR2 FNYEAQ come from the germline V gene. The CDR3 has 13 residues. Trimming cost V 5 bases and J 1 base, with 8 bases left between them.

This clone was observed once. The V gene is TRBV4-3, the J gene TRBJ2-7, with TRBD1 identical over 7 bases. Germline lookup yields CDR1 LGHNA and CDR2 YSLEER. The ends lost 4 bases at V and 3 bases at J; junction bases unmatched: 6. The CDR3 runs to 14 residues. The CDR3 DNA is TGCGCCAGCAGCCTCGAATCAGGGGGCTACGAGCAGTACTTC. The encoded protein is CASSLESGGYEQYF.

CDR3 DNA: TGTGCCAGCAGTGGAGACGGTCATGAGGCCCCCGGGGAGCTGTTTTTT. This codes for CASSGDGHEAPGELFF. This sequence joins TRBV2 and TRBJ2-2; D not resolved. The V gene's germline CDR1 is SNHLY and CDR2 FYNNEI. This CDR3 comprises 16 residues. The germline V and J ends were trimmed by 4 bases and 6 bases, with 18 bases remaining between them.

V usage is TRBV7-8 and J usage is TRBJ1-4; 9 bases agree with TRBD1. CDR1 and CDR2 (germline): SGHVS, FQNEAQ. V lost 5 bases to trimming and J lost 0 bases; unmatched junction nucleotides: 4. The CDR3 spans 16 residues. CDR3 residues: CASSPGQGPTNEKLFF. The DNA of the CDR3 is TGTGCCAGCAGCCCGGGACAGGGACCAACTAATGAAAAACTGTTTTTT. The full variable domain, rest sourced from reference TRBV7-8 and TRBJ1-4, is GAGVSQSPRYKVAKRGQDVALRCDPISGHVSLFWYQQALGQGPEFLTYFQNEAQLDKSGLPSDRFFAERPEGSVSTLKIQRTQQEDSAVYLCASSPGQGPTNEKLFFGSGTQLSVL.

CDR3 in amino acids: CASSQQPGGAQETQYF. The DNA of the CDR3 is TGTGCCAGTAGTCAACAACCTGGGGGGGCACAAGAGACCCAGTACTTC. The chain joins TRBV19 to TRBJ2-5, with D possibly being TRBD2 (7 bases). The CDR3 extends over 16 amino acids. Germline V gene sequence: CDR1 LNHDA, CDR2 SQIVND (reference sequence). The V end lost 5 bases, the J end lost 2 bases, and 18 bases lay between the germline ends.

The chain combines TRBV5-1 with TRBJ1-1; D call uncertain. Germline V gene data show CDR1 as SGHRS and CDR2 as YFSETQ. Trimming pared 4 bases from V and 4 bases from J, leaving 17 bases between. CDR3 length: 15 residues. The CDR3 sequence is CASSPIVSVGTEAFF. The CDR3 nucleotides read TGCGCCAGCAGCCCGATAGTCTCGGTTGGCACTGAAGCTTTCTTT.

The rearrangement uses TRBV10-3 and TRBJ2-7; D is possibly TRBD2 (5 bases). Germline V gives CDR1 ENHRY, CDR2 SYGVKD. Trimming shortened V by 4 bases and J by 5 bases, and 15 bases separated the two germline ends. The CDR3 sequence is 14 residues long. The CDR3 is CAISGEGRVDEQYF. DNA for the CDR3: TGTGCCATCAGTGGTGAAGGGAGAGTGGACGAGCAGTACTTC.

This clone was counted a few times. The same CDR3 also results from other DNA sequences found in this sample. The chain combines TRBV7-2 with TRBJ2-7; a possible D gene is TRBD2 (7 bases). This CDR3 has 13 amino acids. The V end was cut by 5 bases, the J end by 4 bases, with 12 bases between. CDR1 SGHTA and CDR2 FQGNSA come from the germline V gene. DNA for the CDR3: TGTGCCAGCAGCCTAGGGGGGGGATACGAGCAGTACTTC. It codes for CASSLGGGYEQYF.

In DNA, the CDR3 is TGTGCCTGGAGTGGTGAAGAGAGCGGGGGGGCCTATGAGCAGTTCTTC. Translated: CAWSGEESGGAYEQFF. V is TRBV30 and J is TRBJ2-1; 10 bases map to TRBD2. The CDR3 covers 16 residues. The V and J ends lost 1 base and 8 bases, in that order; junction bases with no gene match: 11. Germline V gives CDR1 GTSNPN, CDR2 SVGIG (reference sequence).

A single count supports this clone. The gene calls are TRBV7-9 and TRBJ1-4; TRBD1 agrees at 7 bases. CDR1 and CDR2 (germline): SEHNR, FQNEAQ (reference sequence). J gave up 8 bases and V 5 bases, and 11 bases lay outside the gene matches. This CDR3 spans 15 amino acids. The DNA of the CDR3 is TGTGCCAGCAGCCAGGGGGGACATATCGACGAAAAACTGTTTTTT. Protein product: CASSQGGHIDEKLFF. The variable domain in full, with the rest retrieved from reference TRBV7-9 and TRBJ1-4, is DTGVSQNPRHKITKRGQNVTFRCDPISEHNRLYWYRQTLGQGPEFLTYFQNEAQLEKSRLLSDRFSAERPKGSFSTLEIQRTEQGDSAMYLCASSQGGHIDEKLFFGSGTQLSVL.

The V and J genes are TRBV3-1 (or the pseudogene TRBV3-2) and TRBJ1-1; D might be TRBD1 (5 bases). The ends were cut back, 4 bases at V and 1 base at J, with 10 bases in the middle. The CDR3 runs to 14 residues. The germline gives CDR1 LGHDT, CDR2 YNNKEL (reference sequence). The CDR3 sequence: CASSREGRNTEAFF. DNA of the CDR3: TGTGCCAGCAGCCGGGAGGGGAGGAACACTGAAGCTTTCTTT.

This chain connects TRBV19 to TRBJ2-2; D is undetermined. Trimming took 2 bases from V and 6 from J, leaving 7 bases between them. The CDR3 is 13 residues long. Germline V gives CDR1 LNHDA, CDR2 SQIVND (reference sequence). The CDR3 DNA is TGTGCCAGTAGTATACTGGCCGCCGGGGAGCTGTTTTTT. Its protein product is CASSILAAGELFF.

The J gene is TRBJ1-1, the V gene TRBV7-3; 7 bases line up with TRBD1. CDR1 is SGHTA, CDR2 FQGTGA, per germline. The CDR3 is made up of 14 amino acids. The ends lost 0 bases at V and 3 bases at J; junction bases unmatched: 1. The CDR3 loop reads CASSLTGTDTEAFF. In DNA form, the CDR3 reads TGTGCCAGCAGCTTAACCGGGACAGACACTGAAGCTTTCTTT.

DNA of the CDR3: TGTGCCATCAGTGAACCCGGGACAGGGGGCCAGGAGCAGTTCTTC. Its protein is CAISEPGTGGQEQFF. The chain uses TRBV10-3 and TRBJ2-1; the match to TRBD1 covers 12 bases. Germline V lookup: CDR1 ENHRY, CDR2 SYGVKD. The CDR3 sequence is 15 residues long. V shed 3 bases, J shed 10 bases, and the junction held 7 bases outside the gene matches.

The chain carries TRBV24-1 and TRBJ1-5; TRBD1 matches at 9 bases. This CDR3 has 17 amino acids. Germline V gene sequence: CDR1 KGHDR, CDR2 SFDVKD. V gave up 3 bases and J gave up 4 bases; unmatched junction bases: 9. The chain's CDR3 is CATSDRPGTGTNQPQHF. CDR3 nucleotides: TGTGCCACCAGTGATCGTCCCGGGACAGGGACGAATCAGCCCCAGCATTTT.

The V call is TRBV5-1, the J call TRBJ1-1; TRBD1 agrees at 9 bases. This CDR3 has 14 amino acids. Germline-derived CDR1 and CDR2 are SGHRS and YFSETQ. V lost 3 bases, J lost 9 bases, and 9 bases stayed unmatched. The CDR3 bases are TGCGCCAGCAGCTCGGAGTGGACAGGGGCTCAAGCTTTCTTT. Its protein is CASSSEWTGAQAFF.

This clone came up a few times. V gene TRBV18 combines with J gene TRBJ1-2, with TRBD1 matching 8 bases. Germline trimming cut 0 bases from V and 4 bases from J; bases unmatched to any gene: 4. There are 15 residues in the CDR3. Per the germline V gene, CDR1 is KGHSH and CDR2 is LQKENI. DNA of the CDR3: TGTGCCAGCTCACCACCGGCAGGGGGCACCTATGGCTACACCTTC. Translation gives CASSPPAGGTYGYTF.